The 16 T cell receptor beta chains listed next were all sequenced from one sample in a study of blood T cell repertoires in COVID-19. Here immunoSEQ multiplex PCR was the method, and the copy in TCRdb shows in-frame clones only, minus some. The table has about 250,000 clones, just over 85% seen once. Sequenced material: PBMCs or T cells enriched from blood (not recorded which). The receptors stem from a middle-aged man who had recovered from COVID-19.

The chain has TRBV14 and TRBJ2-3; D might be TRBD2 (6 bases). The CDR3 has 15 amino acids. CDR1 and CDR2 from the germline V gene are SGHDN and FVKESK. Trimming stripped 4 bases from V and 2 bases from J, with 13 bases between. This chain's CDR3 is CASSPRDSFTDTQYF. CDR3 coding DNA: TGTGCCAGCAGCCCGAGGGACTCGTTCACAGATACGCAGTATTTT. Full variable domain (outside the CDR3, taken from reference TRBV14 and TRBJ2-3): EAGVTQFPSHSVIEKGQTVTLRCDPISGHDNLYWYRRVMGKEIKFLLHFVKESKQDESGMPNNRFLAERTGGTYSTLKVQPAELEDSGVYFCASSPRDSFTDTQYFGPGTRLTVL.

The chain couples TRBV6-5 to TRBJ2-7; 8 nucleotides agree with TRBD1. The germline gives CDR1 MNHEY, CDR2 SVGAGI. This CDR3 has 14 amino acids. J was trimmed by 3 bases and V by 6 bases; bases with no gene match: 7. The CDR3 region is CASSLDRVFYEQYF. The CDR3 DNA follows: TGTGCCAGCAGCCTGGACAGGGTGTTCTACGAGCAGTACTTC.

Here the CDR3 DNA reads TGTGCCACCAGCACAGGCAACAGGGTCGGTTATGGCTACACCTTC. Its translation: CATSTGNRVGYGYTF. The chain joins TRBV15 to TRBJ1-2; a possible D gene is TRBD1 (6 bases). V lost 4 bases and J 5 bases, leaving 17 bases between the germline ends. Germline lookup yields CDR1 LNHNV and CDR2 YYDKDF (reference sequence). This CDR3 is 15 amino acids long.

The J gene is TRBJ1-2, the V gene TRBV2; TRBD1 aligns across 7 bases. The V segment lost 7 bases and the J segment 3 bases; nucleotides outside the gene matches: 11. The germline gives CDR1 SNHLY, CDR2 FYNNEI. The CDR3 length is 15 residues. The CDR3 coding sequence is TGTGCCAGCATCCCGGTCGAGGGGGCGGACTATGGCTACACCTTC. Residues: CASIPVEGADYGYTF.

J is TRBJ2-3 and V is TRBV5-1; possibly TRBD2 for D (6 bases). This CDR3 is 15 amino acids long. Per the germline V gene, CDR1 is SGHRS and CDR2 is YFSETQ. Trimming removed 1 base at V and 5 bases at J, with 14 bases between. This chain's CDR3 is CASSLSSSAVDTQYF. In DNA form, the CDR3 reads TGCGCCAGCAGCTTGTCCTCTAGCGCGGTAGATACGCAGTATTTT.

The rearrangement uses TRBV7-9 and TRBJ2-3; the D gene is possibly TRBD1 (6 bases). CDR3 length: 14 residues. V lost 5 bases, J lost 0 bases, and 9 bases lay in between. Germline CDR1 and CDR2: SEHNR and FQNEAQ (reference sequence). The CDR3: CASSRTVSTDTQYF. The CDR3 DNA sequence: TGTGCCAGCAGCCGGACAGTTAGCACAGATACGCAGTATTTT.

The chain links TRBV6-4 to TRBJ2-3, with 11 bases that match TRBD1. From germline, CDR1 is MRHNA and CDR2 SNTAGT. With V trimmed by 7 bases and J by 6 bases, 3 bases remained unmatched. The CDR3 has 13 residues. DNA of the CDR3: TGTGCCAGCAAGGACAGGGGGCCCGATACGCAGTATTTT. Translating it yields CASKDRGPDTQYF.

The chain has TRBV7-2 and TRBJ2-1; TRBD2 matches at 7 bases. The CDR3 runs 17 residues. V shed 5 bases, J shed 6 bases, and the junction held 16 bases outside the gene matches. Germline CDR1 SGHTA, CDR2 FQGNSA. CDR3: CASSHQVGRATGNEQFF. CDR3 DNA: TGTGCCAGCAGCCACCAAGTTGGGAGGGCGACGGGCAATGAGCAGTTCTTC.

V gene TRBV3-1 (or the pseudogene TRBV3-2) combines with J gene TRBJ2-3; 11 bases fit TRBD2. V was clipped by 3 bases and J by 6 bases; unmatched bases: 5. This CDR3 contains 15 residues. Germline CDR1 and CDR2: LGHDT and YNNKEL (reference sequence). The CDR3 reads CASSQISGGGDTQYF. The CDR3 DNA reads as TGTGCCAGCAGCCAGATTAGCGGGGGGGGCGATACGCAGTATTTT.

The J gene is TRBJ1-1, the V gene TRBV19; 8 bases align to TRBD1. This CDR3 is 15 amino acids long. The V and J ends lost 5 bases and 1 base, in that order; junction bases with no gene match: 6. Germline loops: CDR1 LNHDA, CDR2 SQIVND (reference sequence). The CDR3 region is CASSPRTGQNTEAFF. CDR3 DNA sequence: TGTGCCAGTAGTCCGAGGACAGGGCAGAACACTGAAGCTTTCTTT.

The chain links TRBV7-2 to TRBJ1-2; D is uncertain. The germline V gene encodes CDR1 SGHTA and CDR2 FQGNSA. The CDR3 covers 14 residues. Trimming removed 5 bases at V and 0 bases at J, with 10 bases between. Here the CDR3 DNA reads TGTGCCAGCAGCACGATAACAGCTAACTATGGCTACACCTTC. It specifies CASSTITANYGYTF.

This clone was observed a handful of times. The chain is built from TRBV9 and TRBJ2-7, with no clear D. With 0 bases removed from V and 6 bases from J, the gap between germline ends came to 10 bases. The CDR3 is made up of 13 amino acids. Germline V lookup: CDR1 SGDLS, CDR2 YYNGEE. CDR3 sequence (DNA): TGTGCCAGCAGCGTAGACCAGGATCGCGAGCAGTACTTC. Translated, it gives CASSVDQDREQYF.

The rearrangement joins TRBV25-1 to TRBJ1-1, with TRBD1 matching 10 bases. The CDR3 contains 14 residues. Germline CDR1 and CDR2: MGHDK and SYGVNS. The CDR3 protein is CAADRGEAGTEAFF. In DNA form, the CDR3 reads TGTGCTGCGGACAGGGGGGAAGCGGGCACTGAAGCTTTCTTT.

The V call is TRBV5-4, the J call TRBJ1-1; no definite D call. CDR3 length: 14 amino acids. The V gene lost 4 bases and the J gene lost 4 bases, with 14 bases spanning the gap. CDR1 is SGHNT, CDR2 YYREEE, per germline (reference sequence). The CDR3 is CASSPQRVGTEAFF. The CDR3 DNA follows: TGTGCCAGCAGCCCGCAGAGGGTGGGCACTGAAGCTTTCTTT.

This clone was seen only a few times. V usage is TRBV6-2 or TRBV6-3 and J usage is TRBJ1-2; D remains unclear. Between the trimmed V and J ends, which lost 2 bases and 7 bases, there was a span of 8 bases. The germline gives CDR1 MNHEY, CDR2 SVGEGT. The CDR3 length is 12 residues. The DNA of the CDR3 is TGTGCCAGCAGTTACCGGGGAGCTGGCTACACCTTC. Encoded protein: CASSYRGAGYTF.

V usage is TRBV7-9 and J usage is TRBJ2-3, with a tentative D call TRBD2 (6 bases). Germline-derived CDR1 and CDR2 are SEHNR and FQNEAQ (reference sequence). The CDR3 covers 14 residues. The V and J ends lost 2 bases and 6 bases respectively, with 12 bases between them. The DNA for the CDR3 is TGTGCCAGCAGCTTAAGGAGCGCGGGGGATACGCAGTATTTT. Translated: CASSLRSAGDTQYF.